This T cell receptor (beta chain) was observed in a study of shared clonotypes between healthy human individuals. Study-level findings and limits: Read depth was anticipated to influence clonotype sharing among donors.

Libraries were prepared by immunoSEQ multiplex PCR; TCRdb keeps only in-frame clonotypes and omits some of them. The sample records around 2,000,000 clones, about 95% being singletons. The germline V gene has CDR1 MNHEY and CDR2 SMNVEV (reference sequence). This CDR3 contains 16 residues. V lost 2 bases, J lost 3 bases, and 7 bases stayed unmatched. Worth noting for this clone: Its antigen remains unknown.

Naive CD8 cells lacked CD45RO, underwent positive selection for CCR7 and left out terminally differentiated effector memory CD45RA+ cells. The chain is built from TRBV27 and TRBJ2-3, with 8 nucleotides matching TRBD1. The source material was naive CD8+ T cells sorted from blood. This receptor was obtained from a young man in good health. The CDR3 loop reads CASSLLGQGETDTQYF. In DNA, the CDR3 is TGTGCCAGCAGTTTACTCGGACAGGGTGAGACAGATACGCAGTATTTT.